Shown below are 5 T cell receptor beta chains from a single sample sequenced in a study of blood T cell repertoires in COVID-19. Data came from immunoSEQ multiplex PCR; TCRdb stores just in-frame clones and leaves some out. The repertoire holds over 150,000 clones, with around 83% as singletons. The specimen sequenced was peripheral blood. The receptors originated from a woman in her sixties with COVID-19, enrolled during active disease.

This clone was counted a single time. The chain has TRBV5-6 and TRBJ1-6; no clear D gene. Trimming left V 0 bases short and J 7 bases short, with 23 bases between. The V gene's germline CDR1 is SGHDT and CDR2 YYEEEE. The CDR3 has 19 amino acids. The CDR3 DNA reads as TGTGCCAGCAGCTTGGCCTATCATGGGGAGGTCCGGGCGAATTCACCCCTCCACTTT. Translated: CASSLAYHGEVRANSPLHF.

This chain uses TRBV5-1 with TRBJ2-1; D gene unclear. Trimming shortened V by 1 base and J by 0 bases, and 11 bases separated the two germline ends. Per germline, CDR1 SGHRS and CDR2 YFSETQ. This CDR3 spans 16 amino acids. CDR3 in amino acids: CASSLTAASSYNEQFF. Here the CDR3 DNA reads TGCGCCAGCAGCTTGACGGCGGCAAGCTCCTACAATGAGCAGTTCTTC.

The chain combines TRBV19 with TRBJ2-4, with D perhaps matching TRBD2 (5 bases). Looked up from germline, CDR1 is LNHDA and CDR2 is SQIVND (reference sequence). The V gene lost 7 bases and the J gene lost 9 bases, with 10 bases spanning the gap. CDR3 length equals 11 residues. In DNA form, the CDR3 reads TGTGCCAGTAAAGCGGAAACCATTCAGTACTTC. Translation: CASKAETIQYF.

The rearrangement joins TRBV12-3 or TRBV12-4 to TRBJ1-2; D perhaps matches TRBD1 (6 bases). The CDR3 totals 11 residues. V gave up 8 bases and J gave up 4 bases, with 8 bases separating them. CDR3 nucleotides: TGTGCCAGCGGGGGGGCCTATGGCTACACCTTC. It codes for CASGGAYGYTF.

V is TRBV5-8 and J is TRBJ1-6, with 10 bases fitting TRBD1. The CDR3 has 15 residues. CDR1 is SGHTS and CDR2 is YDEGEE in the germline V gene. With 4 bases clipped from V and 9 bases from J, the junction kept 7 bases outside the gene matches. Written as DNA, the CDR3 is TGTGCCAGCAGCCTCAGACAGGGGGCGGTTTCACCCCTCCACTTT. Protein: CASSLRQGAVSPLHF.